The 20 T cell receptor beta chains presented below share a single source sample, sequenced in a study of blood T cell repertoires in COVID-19. Sequencing was performed with immunoSEQ multiplex PCR; in TCRdb, only in-frame clones are kept and a portion is missing. The sample holds over 200,000 clones, 88% seen once. Specimen: PBMCs or T cells enriched from blood (not recorded which). These TCRs come from a woman under 40 who had been exposed to COVID-19.

DNA for the CDR3: TGTGCCAGCAGCTTAGAAGGGACAGCCTACACCTTC. Translating it yields CASSLEGTAYTF. The chain employs TRBV7-9 and TRBJ1-2; 7 bases are a match to TRBD1. This CDR3 contains 12 residues. Germline assignment: CDR1 SEHNR and CDR2 FQNEAQ (reference sequence). Trimming cost V 1 base and J 10 bases; bases outside gene matches: 3. The variable domain in full, with the rest retrieved from reference TRBV7-9 and TRBJ1-2, is DTGVSQNPRHKITKRGQNVTFRCDPISEHNRLYWYRQTLGQGPEFLTYFQNEAQLEKSRLLSDRFSAERPKGSFSTLEIQRTEQGDSAMYLCASSLEGTAYTFGSGTRLTVV.

The J gene is TRBJ1-5, the V gene TRBV6-5; perhaps TRBD1 as D (5 bases). V was shortened by 8 bases and J by 3 bases, with 11 bases between the two germline ends. From germline, CDR1 is MNHEY and CDR2 SVGAGI. This CDR3 is 13 amino acids long. CDR3 bases: TGTGCCAGCGGGCAGGGCAACAATCAGCCCCAGCATTTT. Translation: CASGQGNNQPQHF.

J is TRBJ2-1 and V is TRBV28; 7 bases fit TRBD2. Germline trimming cut 5 bases from V and 5 bases from J; bases unmatched to any gene: 9. The germline CDR1 and CDR2 sequences are MDHEN and SYDVKM. This CDR3 spans 15 amino acids. CDR3 in amino acids: CASSQRGLGHNEQFF. CDR3 sequence (DNA): TGTGCCAGCAGTCAACGCGGACTAGGACACAATGAGCAGTTCTTC.

The chain has TRBV5-4 and TRBJ2-6, with D possibly being TRBD1 (7 bases). The germline V gene encodes CDR1 SGHNT and CDR2 YYREEE (reference sequence). V dropped 4 bases and J dropped 4 bases, with 12 bases sitting between them. CDR3 length: 15 amino acids. The CDR3 loop is CASSGGTAGANVLTF. CDR3 nucleotides: TGTGCCAGCAGCGGCGGGACAGCCGGGGCCAACGTCCTGACTTTC.

V is TRBV5-1 and J is TRBJ1-2; 7 bases agree with TRBD1. V shed 0 bases and J 7 bases; nucleotides not matched to a gene: 6. There are 14 residues in the CDR3. Germline V gene sequence: CDR1 SGHRS, CDR2 YFSETQ. The CDR3 DNA follows: TGCGCCAGCAGCTTGGTCCCGGGACAGTCTGGCTACACCTTC. Encoded protein: CASSLVPGQSGYTF.

The V call is TRBV12-5, the J call TRBJ2-2, with 16 nucleotides matching TRBD2. Germline assignment: CDR1 LGHNT and CDR2 FRNRAP. The CDR3 totals 16 residues. V gave up 6 bases and J gave up 7 bases; unmatched junction bases: 5. CDR3 region: CASGSGLAGGLGELFF. The CDR3 bases are TGTGCTAGTGGATCGGGACTAGCGGGAGGGCTCGGGGAGCTGTTTTTT.

The rearrangement uses TRBV6-5 and TRBJ1-6; weak D call: TRBD1 (5 bases). The CDR3 extends over 15 amino acids. Trimming cost V 0 bases and J 9 bases, with 12 bases left between them. Germline V gene data show CDR1 as MNHEY and CDR2 as SVGAGI. The CDR3 is CASSYSTGLSSPLHF. DNA for the CDR3: TGTGCCAGCAGTTACTCTACAGGCTTGAGTTCACCCCTCCACTTT.

This rearrangement joins TRBV11-3 to TRBJ2-1; a possible D gene is TRBD2 (5 bases). CDR3 size: 14 residues. The germline V and J ends were trimmed by 5 bases and 9 bases, with 17 bases remaining between them. Germline values: CDR1 SGHNT, CDR2 YENEEA. The CDR3 spells CASSPRRAAVEQFF. CDR3 DNA sequence: TGTGCCAGCAGCCCAAGGCGGGCCGCGGTTGAGCAGTTCTTC. Drawing the rest from reference TRBV11-3 and TRBJ2-1, the complete variable domain is EAGVVQSPRYKIIEKKQPVAFWCNPISGHNTLYWYLQNLGQGPELLIRYENEEAVDDSQLPKDRFSAERLKGVDSTLKIQPAELGDSAVYLCASSPRRAAVEQFFGPGTRLTVL.

The chain combines TRBV6-5 with TRBJ2-3, with D perhaps TRBD2 (6 bases). Germline V gene lookup returns CDR1 MNHEY and CDR2 SVGAGI. Trimming removed 1 base from V and 6 bases from J, with 8 bases in between. CDR3 length: 13 amino acids. The CDR3, as DNA: TGTGCCAGCAGTTACTGGAGGGCCGATACGCAGTATTTT. Its translation: CASSYWRADTQYF.

V usage is TRBV5-1 and J usage is TRBJ2-3, with 7 bases lining up with TRBD2. V dropped 0 bases and J dropped 8; count of bases not matched to a gene: 9. This CDR3 is 15 amino acids long. Germline assignment: CDR1 SGHRS and CDR2 YFSETQ. CDR3 sequence: CASSLEVGGPRTQYF. The CDR3 DNA is TGCGCCAGCAGCTTGGAGGTGGGAGGGCCTCGTACGCAGTATTTT. Based on the CDR3 plus reference TRBV5-1 and TRBJ2-3, the full variable domain is KAGVTQTPRYLIKTRGQQVTLSCSPISGHRSVSWYQQTPGQGLQFLFEYFSETQRNKGNFPGRFSGRQFSNSRSEMNVSTLELGDSALYLCASSLEVGGPRTQYFGPGTRLTVL.

V and J are TRBV6-5 and TRBJ1-4, with TRBD1 as a possible D gene (5 bases). This CDR3 is 15 amino acids long. Looked up from germline, CDR1 is MNHEY and CDR2 is SVGAGI. With 6 bases removed from V and 4 bases from J, the gap between germline ends came to 15 bases. This CDR3 is CASRSRVLGNEKLFF. CDR3 nucleotide sequence: TGTGCCAGCAGAAGCAGGGTCCTCGGTAATGAAAAACTGTTTTTT.

This clone has only one observation. CDR3 amino acids: CSVATGASTNEKLFF. The CDR3 DNA reads TGCAGCGTTGCTACAGGAGCTTCAACTAATGAAAAACTGTTTTTT. V gene TRBV29-1 combines with J gene TRBJ1-4; possibly TRBD1 for D (5 bases). Looked up from germline, CDR1 is SQVTM and CDR2 is ANQGSEA. CDR3 length equals 15 residues. Trimming took off 4 bases at V and 0 bases at J, with 12 bases between the two ends.

V and J are TRBV28 and TRBJ1-5, with D tentatively TRBD1 (5 bases). This CDR3 is 15 amino acids long. Germline-derived CDR1 and CDR2 are MDHEN and SYDVKM. Trimming took 2 bases from V and 4 from J, leaving 12 bases between them. CDR3: CASSLAGGGNQPQHF. The CDR3 DNA reads TGTGCCAGCAGTTTAGCTGGCGGGGGAAATCAGCCCCAGCATTTT.

In DNA form, the CDR3 reads TGTGCCAGCAGCCGTAGGAACCGGGACAGTAATTCACCCCTCCACTTT. Its translation: CASSRRNRDSNSPLHF. The rearrangement joins TRBV7-2 to TRBJ1-6, with 7 bases matching TRBD1. Germline assignment: CDR1 SGHTA and CDR2 FQGNSA. This CDR3 region has 16 residues. With V trimmed by 5 bases and J by 6 bases, 10 bases remained unmatched.

The chain uses TRBV27 and TRBJ2-4; 9 bases are a match to TRBD1. The CDR3 runs 14 residues. Unmatched junction bases numbered 5, after V lost 4 bases and J lost 7 bases. Per the germline V gene, CDR1 is MNHEY and CDR2 is SMNVEV (reference sequence). CDR3 DNA sequence: TGTGCCAGCAGTTCCCGGACAGGGGTGAACATTCAGTACTTC. Translated, it gives CASSSRTGVNIQYF.

CDR3 amino acids: CASSHRQDTQYF. CDR3 coding DNA: TGCGCCAGCAGCCACCGACAAGATACGCAGTATTTT. V usage is TRBV4-1 and J usage is TRBJ2-3, with no clear D. The CDR3 length is 12 residues. V lost 3 bases, J lost 5 bases, and 6 bases lay in between. Germline CDR1 is MGHRA and CDR2 is YSYEKL.

The chain carries TRBV28 and TRBJ2-2; 7 nucleotides match TRBD2. The CDR3 length is 14 residues. Per germline, CDR1 MDHEN and CDR2 SYDVKM. Unmatched junction bases numbered 8, after V lost 7 bases and J lost 6 bases. The CDR3 DNA reads as TGTGCCAGCACTGCGGGAGTAATGTCCGGGGAGCTGTTTTTT. Translation: CASTAGVMSGELFF.

The chain carries TRBV15 and TRBJ2-3; weak D call: TRBD1 (6 bases). The CDR3 sequence is 16 residues long. CDR1 LNHNV and CDR2 YYDKDF come from the germline V gene (reference sequence). Trimming left V 3 bases short and J 7 bases short, with 20 bases between. The CDR3 DNA sequence: TGTGCCACCAGCAGGCCCGGGACACTCCGGAGATATACGCAGTATTTT. Amino acids: CATSRPGTLRRYTQYF.

The chain carries TRBV19 and TRBJ1-3, with 8 bases lining up with TRBD1. Germline V lookup: CDR1 LNHDA, CDR2 SQIVND (reference sequence). Trimming removed 7 bases from V and 0 bases from J; junction bases left unmatched: 5. The CDR3 is 15 residues long. CDR3 DNA sequence: TGTGCCAGTACGACAGGGGCCGTCTCTGGAAACACCATATATTTT. Translating gives CASTTGAVSGNTIYF.

This sequence joins TRBV4-1 and TRBJ1-1; possibly TRBD1 for D (6 bases). This CDR3 is 18 amino acids long. V lost 0 bases and J 0 bases, leaving 17 bases between the germline ends. Looked up from germline, CDR1 is MGHRA and CDR2 is YSYEKL. CDR3 region: CASSQDQVQGPVNTEAFF. The CDR3 DNA sequence: TGCGCCAGCAGCCAAGATCAGGTACAGGGCCCTGTGAACACTGAAGCTTTCTTT.